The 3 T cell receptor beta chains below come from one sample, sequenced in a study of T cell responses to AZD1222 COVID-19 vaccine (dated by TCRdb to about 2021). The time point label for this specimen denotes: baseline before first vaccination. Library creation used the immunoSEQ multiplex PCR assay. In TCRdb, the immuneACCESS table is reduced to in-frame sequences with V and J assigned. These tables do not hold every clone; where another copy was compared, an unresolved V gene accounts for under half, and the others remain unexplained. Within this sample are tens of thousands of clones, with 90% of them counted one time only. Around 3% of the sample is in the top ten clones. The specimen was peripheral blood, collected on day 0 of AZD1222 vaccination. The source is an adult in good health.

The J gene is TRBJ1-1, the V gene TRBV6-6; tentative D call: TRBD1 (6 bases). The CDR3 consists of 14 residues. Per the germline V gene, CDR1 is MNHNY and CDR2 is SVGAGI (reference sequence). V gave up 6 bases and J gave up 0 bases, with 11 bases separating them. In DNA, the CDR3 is TGTGCCAGCAGACCCGGACAGCTGAACACTGAAGCTTTCTTT. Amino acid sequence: CASRPGQLNTEAFF.

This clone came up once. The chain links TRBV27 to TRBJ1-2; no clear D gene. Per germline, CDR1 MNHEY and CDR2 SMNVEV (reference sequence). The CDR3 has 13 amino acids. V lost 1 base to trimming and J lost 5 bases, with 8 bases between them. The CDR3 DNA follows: TGTGCCAGCAGTTTATGGGGAGGGTATGGCTACACCTTC. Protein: CASSLWGGYGYTF.

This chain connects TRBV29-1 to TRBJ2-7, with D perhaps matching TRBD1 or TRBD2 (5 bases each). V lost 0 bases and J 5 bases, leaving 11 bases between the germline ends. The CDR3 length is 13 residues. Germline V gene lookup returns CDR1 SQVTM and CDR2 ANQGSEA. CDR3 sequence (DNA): TGCAGCGTTGAAGATTCATGGGGGAACGAGCAGTACTTC. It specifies CSVEDSWGNEQYF.